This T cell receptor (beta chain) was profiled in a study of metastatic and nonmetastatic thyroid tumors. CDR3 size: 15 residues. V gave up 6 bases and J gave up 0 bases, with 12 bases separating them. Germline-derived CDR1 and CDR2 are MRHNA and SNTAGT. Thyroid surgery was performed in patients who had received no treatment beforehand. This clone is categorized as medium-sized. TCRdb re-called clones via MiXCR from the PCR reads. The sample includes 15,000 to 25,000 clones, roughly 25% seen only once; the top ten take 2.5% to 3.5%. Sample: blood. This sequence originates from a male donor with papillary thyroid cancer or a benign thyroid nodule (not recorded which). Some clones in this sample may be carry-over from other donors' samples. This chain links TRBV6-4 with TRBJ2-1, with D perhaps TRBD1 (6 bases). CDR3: CASSLQGSSYNEQFF. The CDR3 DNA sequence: TGTGCCAGCAGCCTACAGGGTAGCTCCTACAATGAGCAGTTCTTC.